The 29 T cell receptor beta chains reported below all come from one sample, sequenced in a study of blood T cell repertoires in COVID-19. The method was immunoSEQ multiplex PCR; TCRdb's version includes in-frame clones alone and lacks a portion of them. The sample has roughly 240,000 clones; 65% to 90% are singletons. The sequencing input was peripheral blood. These receptor sequences come from a woman in her 70s with acute or convalescent COVID-19.

The CDR3 nucleotides are TGTGCCAGCAGTTACTTAGGGGGCACTGAAGCTTTCTTT. As protein: CASSYLGGTEAFF. The chain joins TRBV6-2 or TRBV6-3 to TRBJ1-1; D is perhaps TRBD1 (6 bases). Germline CDR1 MNHEY, CDR2 SVGEGT. The CDR3 has 13 residues. V was shortened by 1 base and J by 4 bases, with 7 bases between the two germline ends.

The chain joins TRBV10-3 to TRBJ1-1; D is unresolved. V gave up 4 bases and J gave up 4 bases, with 7 bases separating them. The CDR3 spans 12 residues. Germline V gene sequence: CDR1 ENHRY, CDR2 SYGVKD. CDR3 protein: CAISGRGTEAFF. CDR3 in DNA: TGTGCCATCAGTGGGCGGGGCACTGAAGCTTTCTTT.

The V gene is TRBV3-1 (or the pseudogene TRBV3-2), the J gene TRBJ1-2, with D uncertain. The CDR3 extends over 14 amino acids. Germline lookup yields CDR1 LGHDT and CDR2 YNNKEL (reference sequence). The ends were cut back, 1 base at V and 5 bases at J, with 11 bases in the middle. CDR3: CASSQGGWKYGYTF. Here the CDR3 DNA reads TGTGCCAGCAGCCAAGGAGGGTGGAAGTATGGCTACACCTTC.

The genes are TRBV3-1 (or the pseudogene TRBV3-2) and TRBJ2-5; 7 bases match TRBD1. V lost 1 base and J lost 4; bases outside the gene matches: 9. The CDR3 length is 16 residues. CDR1 is LGHDT, CDR2 YNNKEL, per germline (reference sequence). CDR3 sequence (DNA): TGTGCCAGCAGCCAAGGAGGGAGCCACAGGGGAGAGACCCAGTACTTC. Translation gives CASSQGGSHRGETQYF.

The chain employs TRBV18 and TRBJ1-5; D gene ambiguous. Germline CDR1 KGHSH, CDR2 LQKENI. The CDR3 length is 16 residues. Trimming left V 1 base short and J 0 bases short, with 10 bases between. The CDR3 DNA is TGTGCCAGCTCACCACAACCCGCAGTTAGCAATCAGCCCCAGCATTTT. This gives the protein CASSPQPAVSNQPQHF.

CDR3 in amino acids: CASSFTYSFETYNEQFF. The CDR3 bases are TGTGCCAGCAGCTTTACTTACAGCTTCGAAACCTACAATGAGCAGTTCTTC. The J gene is TRBJ2-1, the V gene TRBV11-2; D call uncertain. Trimming took 3 bases from V and 2 from J, leaving 17 bases between them. Germline loops: CDR1 SGHAT, CDR2 FQNNGV. The CDR3 extends over 17 amino acids.

V and J are TRBV10-3 and TRBJ1-2; weak D call: TRBD1 (6 bases). Trimming cost V 6 bases and J 6 bases, with 17 bases left between them. Germline V gene lookup returns CDR1 ENHRY and CDR2 SYGVKD. CDR3 size: 14 residues. CDR3 residues: CAISLLTGKDGYTF. The CDR3 DNA follows: TGTGCCATCAGCCTTCTCACAGGGAAGGATGGCTACACCTTC.

Only one count was recorded for this clone. The CDR3 DNA reads TGTGCCAGCAGCCGCTTGACAGACTATGGCTACACCTTC. This encodes CASSRLTDYGYTF. The gene calls are TRBV9 and TRBJ1-2; maybe TRBD1 (5 bases). Trimming cost V 4 bases and J 3 bases, with 10 bases left between them. Germline values: CDR1 SGDLS, CDR2 YYNGEE. The CDR3 runs 13 residues.

The chain combines TRBV6-2 or TRBV6-3 with TRBJ2-1; 9 bases fit TRBD2. V lost 5 bases, J lost 3 bases, and 5 bases stayed unmatched. The CDR3 consists of 15 residues. CDR1 and CDR2 from the germline V gene are MNHEY and SVGEGT. The CDR3 DNA is TGTGCCAGCAGTCCCTTAGCGGGGGTCTACAATGAGCAGTTCTTC. Its protein is CASSPLAGVYNEQFF.

The rearrangement joins TRBV7-8 to TRBJ1-3; 8 bases agree with TRBD1. Germline values: CDR1 SGHVS, CDR2 FQNEAQ. This CDR3 contains 13 residues. With 10 bases clipped from V and 2 bases from J, the junction kept 4 bases outside the gene matches. The CDR3 bases are TGTGCCACCGGGACAGGAACTGGAAACACCATATATTTT. Translated, it gives CATGTGTGNTIYF.

The chain has TRBV7-2 and TRBJ2-7; 10 bases agree with TRBD2. This CDR3 has 14 amino acids. Losses at the gene ends were 5 bases for V and 2 bases for J; bases not matched to a gene: 3. Germline-derived CDR1 and CDR2 are SGHTA and FQGNSA. The CDR3 region has the DNA TGTGCCAGCAGCACAACTAGCGGGGCCTACGAGCAGTACTTC. This codes for CASSTTSGAYEQYF.

This sequence joins TRBV15 and TRBJ1-1; 7 nucleotides match TRBD1. This CDR3 contains 16 residues. Germline CDR1 and CDR2: LNHNV and YYDKDF (reference sequence). The ends lost 5 bases at V and 5 bases at J; junction bases unmatched: 14. This CDR3 reads CATSGRNRGVWTEAFF. For the CDR3, the DNA is TGTGCCACCAGCGGTAGAAACAGGGGCGTTTGGACTGAAGCTTTCTTT.

The chain joins TRBV5-1 to TRBJ2-1; TRBD2 aligns across 11 bases. J was trimmed by 9 bases and V by 3 bases; bases with no gene match: 11. The CDR3 runs to 16 residues. CDR1 and CDR2 from the germline V gene are SGHRS and YFSETQ. DNA of the CDR3: TGCGCCAGCAGCTCACATAGCGGGGGGGACGTGGGTGAGCAGTTCTTC. Translated: CASSSHSGGDVGEQFF.

This chain's CDR3 is CASRLAGTDTQYF. The CDR3, as DNA: TGCGCCAGTCGACTAGCGGGGACAGATACGCAGTATTTT. V and J are TRBV10-2 and TRBJ2-3; 11 bases are a match to TRBD2. V trimming: 9 bases; J trimming: 3 bases; junction bases outside the gene matches: 2. This CDR3 contains 13 residues. The germline V gene has CDR1 WSHSY and CDR2 SAAADI.

The chain employs TRBV5-1 and TRBJ2-1; 11 bases align to TRBD1. The V gene's germline CDR1 is SGHRS and CDR2 YFSETQ. There are 15 residues in the CDR3. Losses at the gene ends were 4 bases for V and 8 bases for J; bases not matched to a gene: 8. The CDR3 sequence: CASSPRTGGLDEQFF. The CDR3 nucleotides read TGCGCCAGCAGCCCTCGGACAGGGGGCCTCGATGAGCAGTTCTTC.

The J gene is TRBJ1-5, the V gene TRBV4-2, with D possibly matching TRBD1 (6 bases). The CDR3 totals 15 residues. Germline CDR1 LGHNA, CDR2 YNFKEQ. V dropped 1 base and J dropped 6 bases, with 13 bases sitting between them. The CDR3, as DNA: TGTGCCAGCAGCCAAGCCGGGCAGGGGACTCAGCCCCAGCATTTT. Amino acid sequence: CASSQAGQGTQPQHF.

The rearrangement links TRBV6-5 to TRBJ2-7; 10 positions agree with TRBD1. Looked up from germline, CDR1 is MNHEY and CDR2 is SVGAGI. The trim removed 2 bases at V and 6 bases at J, leaving 7 bases unmatched. The CDR3 is 15 amino acids. CDR3 DNA: TGTGCCAGCAGTTACCTTTCGGGACAGGGGAGCGAGCAGTACTTC. It translates to CASSYLSGQGSEQYF.

V and J are TRBV7-2 and TRBJ1-1; no reliable D call. V was pared by 10 bases and J by 0 bases, with 12 bases between. From germline, CDR1 is SGHTA and CDR2 FQGNSA. The CDR3 consists of 13 residues. CDR3 loop: CATKEAVNTEAFF. CDR3 nucleotide sequence: TGTGCCACCAAAGAGGCGGTGAACACTGAAGCTTTCTTT.

This clone was detected only a few times. The chain couples TRBV2 to TRBJ1-3, with a possible D match to TRBD1 (5 bases). V was cut by 8 bases and J by 4 bases, with 6 bases left in between. Germline CDR1 reads SNHLY; CDR2 reads FYNNEI. The CDR3 spans 11 residues. CDR3 amino acids: CASRGGNTIYF. The CDR3 nucleotides read TGTGCCAGCCGGGGGGGAAACACCATATATTTT.

The V and J genes are TRBV6-5 and TRBJ2-7; the D gene is possibly TRBD1 (5 bases). Looked up from germline, CDR1 is MNHEY and CDR2 is SVGAGI. V was pared by 2 bases and J by 7 bases, with 9 bases between. The CDR3 spans 12 residues. The CDR3: CASSYGAGEQYF. The CDR3 DNA sequence: TGTGCCAGCAGTTACGGGGCTGGGGAGCAGTACTTC.

The chain links TRBV11-2 to TRBJ2-4; 8 bases are a match to TRBD1. Germline CDR1 and CDR2: SGHAT and FQNNGV. The CDR3 is made up of 14 amino acids. V lost 1 base and J lost 5; bases outside the gene matches: 1. CDR3 in amino acids: CASSLAGGQNIQYF. CDR3 DNA: TGTGCCAGCAGCTTAGCAGGGGGCCAAAACATTCAGTACTTC.

The genes are TRBV5-5 and TRBJ2-7, with 9 bases matching TRBD1. The V gene end was trimmed by 0 bases and the J gene end by 3 bases; junction bases not matched to a gene: 16. Germline V gene sequence: CDR1 SGHKS, CDR2 YYEKEE (reference sequence). The CDR3 has 19 residues. The CDR3 region is CASSLAGTGTPRGLYEQYF. The DNA of the CDR3 is TGTGCCAGCAGCTTGGCCGGGACAGGGACTCCAAGGGGTCTCTACGAGCAGTACTTC.

This rearrangement joins TRBV7-2 to TRBJ1-5, with a weak D call TRBD1 (6 bases). Trimming took 4 bases from V and 3 from J, leaving 13 bases between them. This CDR3 spans 15 amino acids. Looked up from germline, CDR1 is SGHTA and CDR2 is FQGNSA. The CDR3 spells CASSSEGHNNQPQHF. Here the CDR3 DNA reads TGTGCCAGCAGCTCCGAGGGACACAACAATCAGCCCCAGCATTTT.

The J gene is TRBJ1-1, the V gene TRBV5-1; no reliable D call. Trimming cost V 4 bases and J 4 bases, with 14 bases left between them. Germline V CDR1 and CDR2: SGHRS, YFSETQ. This CDR3 comprises 14 residues. Here the CDR3 reads CASSPGILGTEAFF. The CDR3, as DNA: TGCGCCAGCAGCCCCGGGATCTTGGGCACTGAAGCTTTCTTT.

The chain is built from TRBV5-1 and TRBJ2-7, with a tentative D call TRBD1 (6 bases). V lost 3 bases, J lost 0 bases, and 10 bases lay in between. Germline lookup yields CDR1 SGHRS and CDR2 YFSETQ. CDR3 length: 14 amino acids. CDR3: CASSSRTVSYEQYF. The DNA for the CDR3 is TGCGCCAGCAGCTCTCGGACAGTCTCCTACGAGCAGTACTTC. Full variable domain (remainder filled in from reference TRBV5-1 and TRBJ2-7): KAGVTQTPRYLIKTRGQQVTLSCSPISGHRSVSWYQQTPGQGLQFLFEYFSETQRNKGNFPGRFSGRQFSNSRSEMNVSTLELGDSALYLCASSSRTVSYEQYFGPGTRLTVT.

This clone was recorded a few times. The genes are TRBV6-2 or TRBV6-3 and TRBJ1-4; TRBD1 matches at 9 bases. The CDR3 has 16 amino acids. Germline V gene sequence: CDR1 MNHEY, CDR2 SVGEGT. V gave up 6 bases and J gave up 5 bases; unmatched junction bases: 10. This chain's CDR3 is CASSPDRGQHNEKLFF. The CDR3 DNA is TGTGCCAGCAGCCCGGACAGGGGACAACACAATGAAAAACTGTTTTTT.

The rearrangement joins TRBV5-8 to TRBJ1-1; possibly TRBD1 for D (6 bases). Germline V gene data show CDR1 as SGHTS and CDR2 as YDEGEE. V dropped 0 bases and J dropped 5 bases, with 14 bases sitting between them. This CDR3 has 15 amino acids. CDR3 sequence reads: CASSLAGGLGTEAFF. In DNA, the CDR3 is TGTGCCAGCAGCTTGGCCGGGGGGCTGGGGACTGAAGCTTTCTTT. Together with reference TRBV5-8 and TRBJ1-1, the CDR3 gives the full variable domain: EAGVTQSPTHLIKTRGQQATLRCSPISGHTSVYWYQQALGLGLQFLLWYDEGEERNRGNFPPRFSGRQFPNYSSELNVNALELEDSALYLCASSLAGGLGTEAFFGQGTRLTVV.

The gene calls are TRBV5-4 and TRBJ1-2, with 9 bases lining up with TRBD1. Germline V lookup: CDR1 SGHNT, CDR2 YYREEE (reference sequence). CDR3 length equals 14 residues. V was pared by 2 bases and J by 8 bases, with 7 bases of the junction left unmatched. CDR3 DNA sequence: TGTGCCAGCAGCTTTGGGGGACAGGGCGTAGGCTACACCTTC. Translated, it gives CASSFGGQGVGYTF.

The J gene is TRBJ1-3, the V gene TRBV27; D remains ambiguous. V lost 2 bases, J lost 1 base, and 9 bases lay in between. The CDR3 covers 15 residues. Per the germline V gene, CDR1 is MNHEY and CDR2 is SMNVEV (reference sequence). The CDR3 here is CASSLGGGSGNTIYF. The CDR3 DNA reads TGTGCCAGCAGTTTAGGTGGAGGGTCTGGAAACACCATATATTTT.